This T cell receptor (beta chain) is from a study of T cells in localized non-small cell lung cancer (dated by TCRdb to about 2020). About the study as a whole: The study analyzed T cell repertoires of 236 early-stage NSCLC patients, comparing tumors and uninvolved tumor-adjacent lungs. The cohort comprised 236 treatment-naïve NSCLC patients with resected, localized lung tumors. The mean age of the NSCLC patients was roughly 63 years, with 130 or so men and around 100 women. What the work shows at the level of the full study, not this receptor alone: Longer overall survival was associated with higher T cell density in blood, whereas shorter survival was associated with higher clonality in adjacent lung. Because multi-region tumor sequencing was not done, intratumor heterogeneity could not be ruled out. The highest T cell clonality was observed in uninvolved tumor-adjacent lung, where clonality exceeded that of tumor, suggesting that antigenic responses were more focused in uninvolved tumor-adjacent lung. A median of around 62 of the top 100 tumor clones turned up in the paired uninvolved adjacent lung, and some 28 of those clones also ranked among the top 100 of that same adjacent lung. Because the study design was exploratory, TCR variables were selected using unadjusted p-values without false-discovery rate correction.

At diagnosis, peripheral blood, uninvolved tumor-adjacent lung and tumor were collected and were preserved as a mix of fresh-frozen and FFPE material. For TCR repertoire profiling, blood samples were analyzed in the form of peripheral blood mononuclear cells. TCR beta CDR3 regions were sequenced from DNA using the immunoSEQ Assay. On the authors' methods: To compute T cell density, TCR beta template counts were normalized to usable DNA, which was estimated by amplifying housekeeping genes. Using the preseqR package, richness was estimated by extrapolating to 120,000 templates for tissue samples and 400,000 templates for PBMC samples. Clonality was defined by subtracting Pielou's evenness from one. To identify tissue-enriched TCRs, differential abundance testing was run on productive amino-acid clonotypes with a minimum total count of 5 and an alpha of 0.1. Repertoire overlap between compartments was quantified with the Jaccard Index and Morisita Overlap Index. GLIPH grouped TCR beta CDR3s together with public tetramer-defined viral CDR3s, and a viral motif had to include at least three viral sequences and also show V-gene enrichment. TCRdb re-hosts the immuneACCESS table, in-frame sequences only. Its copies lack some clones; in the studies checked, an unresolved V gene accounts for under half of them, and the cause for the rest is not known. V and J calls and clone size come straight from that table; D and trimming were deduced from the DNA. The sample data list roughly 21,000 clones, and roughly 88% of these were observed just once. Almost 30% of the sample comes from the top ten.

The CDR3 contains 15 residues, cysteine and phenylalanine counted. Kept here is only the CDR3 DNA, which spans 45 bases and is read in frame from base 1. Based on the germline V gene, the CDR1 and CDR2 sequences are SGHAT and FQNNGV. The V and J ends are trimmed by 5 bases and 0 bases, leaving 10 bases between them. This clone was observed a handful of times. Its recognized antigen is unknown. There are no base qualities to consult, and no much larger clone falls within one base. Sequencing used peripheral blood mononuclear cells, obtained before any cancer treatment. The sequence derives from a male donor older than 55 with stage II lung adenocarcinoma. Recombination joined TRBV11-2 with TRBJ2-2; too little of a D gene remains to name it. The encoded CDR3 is CASSPRVANTGELFF. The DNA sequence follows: TGTGCCAGCAGCCCACGGGTCGCGAACACCGGGGAGCTGTTTTTT.